The 31 T cell receptor beta chains below were found in one sample sequenced in a study of beta chain features in type 1 diabetes. These TCRs are of unknown antigen specificity. The study's findings and limits: Shorter TCRB CDR3s, moderately but significantly so, were found in Type 1 diabetes patients in all four CD4+ subsets.

cDNA synthesis used the whole RNA isolate, giving expressed TCRB sequences. Assay: immunoSEQ multiplex PCR; the TCRdb copy retains only in-frame clones and omits some. Seen here are about 240,000 clones, approximately 15% observed once, and the top ten hold approximately 0.018%. The sample comprised naive CD4+ T cells from blood. The receptors originated from a man aged 25 to 40 with type 1 diabetes.

The chain carries TRBV5-1 and TRBJ2-1, with 10 bases aligning to TRBD2. The junction had 19 bases not matched to a gene; V was cut back by 4 bases and J by 9 bases. Germline V CDR1 and CDR2: SGHRS, YFSETQ. This CDR3 comprises 18 residues. The CDR3 coding sequence is TGCGCCAGCAGCCTGGGGAGCGGGGGGGGCCGATTGGGGCGTGAGCAGTTCTTC. Amino acid sequence: CASSLGSGGGRLGREQFF.

V and J are TRBV6-5 and TRBJ2-7, with 13 bases lining up with TRBD2. Germline CDR1 reads MNHEY; CDR2 reads SVGAGI. The CDR3 is 15 residues long. Trimming at V came to 4 bases and at J to 4 bases, leaving 4 bases not matched to a gene. CDR3 region: CASSFGLAGVYEQYF. Written as DNA, the CDR3 is TGTGCCAGCAGTTTCGGACTAGCGGGAGTTTACGAGCAGTACTTC.

This clone occurred a few times. This chain joins TRBV19 and TRBJ2-5; TRBD2 might be the D (6 bases). This CDR3 region has 14 residues. Trimming left V 5 bases short and J 5 bases short, with 15 bases between. CDR1 and CDR2 from the germline V gene are LNHDA and SQIVND (reference sequence). In DNA form, the CDR3 reads TGTGCCAGTAGTCCCCGGGGCGGGATGGAGACCCAGTACTTC. It translates to CASSPRGGMETQYF.

The J gene is TRBJ2-1, the V gene TRBV11-3; no reliable D call. Germline lookup yields CDR1 SGHNT and CDR2 YENEEA. This CDR3 is built from 16 residues. Between the trimmed V and J ends, which lost 0 bases and 8 bases, there was a span of 17 bases. CDR3 amino acids: CASSLDPLAQSDEQFF. The CDR3 DNA follows: TGTGCCAGCAGCTTAGATCCACTGGCTCAAAGCGATGAGCAGTTCTTC.

The rearrangement joins TRBV5-1 to TRBJ2-2; possible D gene TRBD2, 6 bases. CDR3 length: 16 residues. Germline V CDR1 and CDR2: SGHRS, YFSETQ. The V and J ends lost 4 bases and 1 base respectively, with 14 bases between them. In DNA, the CDR3 is TGCGCCAGCAGCCTGCGTCCGGAGGGGAACACCGGGGAGCTGTTTTTT. Translating it yields CASSLRPEGNTGELFF.

This chain links TRBV2 with TRBJ2-7, with 9 bases that match TRBD1. After removal of 3 bases from V and 6 bases from J, the junction contained 12 bases not matched to a gene. CDR1 is SNHLY and CDR2 is FYNNEI in the germline V gene. This CDR3 is built from 16 residues. The CDR3 spells CASSDLRDRGVREQYF. The CDR3 DNA reads as TGTGCCAGCAGTGATCTACGCGACAGGGGGGTTCGCGAGCAGTACTTC.

The V and J genes are TRBV5-1 and TRBJ2-7; a possible D gene is TRBD2 (6 bases). The CDR3 has 15 amino acids. Per the germline V gene, CDR1 is SGHRS and CDR2 is YFSETQ. Deletions cut 3 bases from V and 4 bases from J, with 17 bases between. The CDR3 loop reads CASSYGAGRGYEQYF. DNA for the CDR3: TGCGCCAGCAGCTATGGGGCCGGGAGAGGGTACGAGCAGTACTTC.

The chain couples TRBV5-1 to TRBJ2-5; 8 nucleotides match TRBD1. The CDR3 is 14 residues long. V lost 4 bases, J lost 5 bases, and 7 bases stayed unmatched. Germline V gives CDR1 SGHRS, CDR2 YFSETQ. CDR3 protein: CASSMTGDVETQYF. The CDR3 DNA follows: TGCGCCAGCAGCATGACAGGGGATGTTGAGACCCAGTACTTC.

This clone occurred a few times. The J gene is TRBJ2-3, the V gene TRBV7-2; D might be TRBD1 (6 bases). The CDR3 totals 13 residues. Germline assignment: CDR1 SGHTA and CDR2 FQGNSA. V dropped 3 bases and J dropped 4 bases, with 8 bases sitting between them. CDR3 in DNA: TGTGCCAGCAGCTTGCAGGGGCCAGATACGCAGTATTTT. Protein sequence: CASSLQGPDTQYF.

There are a few counts of this clone. The chain has TRBV5-1 and TRBJ2-5; TRBD1 aligns across 7 bases. The CDR3 has 14 amino acids. The germline gives CDR1 SGHRS, CDR2 YFSETQ. V lost 4 bases and J lost 4; bases outside the gene matches: 7. This CDR3 is CASSIGQERETQYF. CDR3 sequence (DNA): TGCGCCAGCAGCATAGGACAGGAGCGAGAGACCCAGTACTTC.

The chain recombines TRBV19 with TRBJ2-5; 9 bases are a match to TRBD1. Germline CDR1 and CDR2: LNHDA and SQIVND (reference sequence). J lost 5 bases, V lost 5 bases, and 9 bases had no gene match. The CDR3 totals 15 residues. Written as DNA, the CDR3 is TGTGCCAGTAGTGCTACGGACAGGGGATCGGAGACCCAGTACTTC. Protein product: CASSATDRGSETQYF.

The sample holds a few counts of this clone. This chain uses TRBV6-5 with TRBJ1-2, with a tentative D call TRBD1 (5 bases). The CDR3 covers 14 residues. V gave up 0 bases and J gave up 7 bases, with 12 bases separating them. In germline, CDR1 is MNHEY, CDR2 SVGAGI. This CDR3 is CASSYSGRAGGYTF. The CDR3 bases are TGTGCCAGCAGTTACTCGGGCAGGGCCGGTGGCTACACCTTC.

This chain connects TRBV5-1 to TRBJ2-7; 11 nucleotides match TRBD2. The CDR3 is 19 amino acids. Losses at the gene ends were 4 bases for V and 2 bases for J; bases not matched to a gene: 17. The V gene's germline CDR1 is SGHRS and CDR2 YFSETQ. The CDR3 sequence is CASSLAGASGGPDPYEQYF. As DNA, the CDR3 is TGCGCCAGCAGCCTGGCCGGAGCTAGCGGGGGGCCAGATCCCTACGAGCAGTACTTC.

The chain carries TRBV5-1 and TRBJ2-7; 9 bases match TRBD1. V shed 5 bases and J 6 bases; nucleotides not matched to a gene: 12. The CDR3 runs to 15 residues. CDR1 is SGHRS, CDR2 YFSETQ, per germline. The CDR3: CASRERGTGSAEQYF. The CDR3 DNA sequence: TGCGCCAGCAGGGAGAGGGGGACAGGGTCGGCCGAGCAGTACTTC.

This clone occurred a few times. This chain's CDR3 is CASSLAPGKAMNTEAFF. The CDR3, as DNA: TGCGCCAGCAGCTTGGCCCCGGGTAAAGCCATGAACACTGAAGCTTTCTTT. The chain joins TRBV5-1 to TRBJ1-1, with D unresolved. CDR1 is SGHRS and CDR2 is YFSETQ in the germline V gene. CDR3 size: 17 residues. Trimming shortened V by 0 bases and J by 0 bases, and 15 bases separated the two germline ends.

In this sample, this clone turned up a few times. The chain carries TRBV4-2 and TRBJ1-3; perhaps TRBD1 as D (5 bases). The CDR3 has 17 residues. The germline V gene has CDR1 LGHNA and CDR2 YNFKEQ. The germline V and J ends were trimmed by 2 bases and 2 bases, with 16 bases remaining between them. The CDR3 reads CASSQLLGGFAGNTIYF. The DNA of the CDR3 is TGTGCCAGCAGCCAACTCTTGGGGGGGTTCGCTGGAAACACCATATATTTT.

This rearrangement joins TRBV5-1 to TRBJ2-5; 11 positions agree with TRBD2. The CDR3 totals 17 residues. From germline, CDR1 is SGHRS and CDR2 YFSETQ. V lost 0 bases, J lost 0 bases, and 4 bases stayed unmatched. CDR3 sequence reads: CASSLAGGLADQETQYF. CDR3 nucleotide sequence: TGCGCCAGCAGCTTGGCTGGGGGACTAGCGGACCAAGAGACCCAGTACTTC. Full variable domain (missing parts from reference TRBV5-1 and TRBJ2-5): KAGVTQTPRYLIKTRGQQVTLSCSPISGHRSVSWYQQTPGQGLQFLFEYFSETQRNKGNFPGRFSGRQFSNSRSEMNVSTLELGDSALYLCASSLAGGLADQETQYFGPGTRLLVL.

This clone was picked up a small number of times. V usage is TRBV9 and J usage is TRBJ1-5; D remains unclear. Germline-derived CDR1 and CDR2 are SGDLS and YYNGEE. This CDR3 contains 14 residues. V lost 0 bases, J lost 2 bases, and 6 bases lay in between. Written as DNA, the CDR3 is TGTGCCAGCAGCGTAGGCCCGGGCAATCAGCCCCAGCATTTT. Its protein product is CASSVGPGNQPQHF. Filled out from reference TRBV9 and TRBJ1-5, the complete variable domain reads DSGVTQTPKHLITATGQRVTLRCSPRSGDLSVYWYQQSLDQGLQFLIQYYNGEERAKGNILERFSAQQFPDLHSELNLSSLELGDSALYFCASSVGPGNQPQHFGDGTRLSIL.

The V gene is TRBV9, the J gene TRBJ2-5; D might be TRBD2 (6 bases). V lost 0 bases and J lost 5, with 14 bases in between. Per germline, CDR1 SGDLS and CDR2 YYNGEE. This CDR3 contains 15 residues. The CDR3 region has the DNA TGTGCCAGCAGCGTAGAGGCGGGACCGGGGGAGACCCAGTACTTC. Amino acid sequence: CASSVEAGPGETQYF. Based on the CDR3 plus reference TRBV9 and TRBJ2-5, the full variable domain is DSGVTQTPKHLITATGQRVTLRCSPRSGDLSVYWYQQSLDQGLQFLIQYYNGEERAKGNILERFSAQQFPDLHSELNLSSLELGDSALYFCASSVEAGPGETQYFGPGTRLLVL.

This clone was observed a handful of times. V gene TRBV2 combines with J gene TRBJ1-5; 7 bases agree with TRBD1. Trimming at V came to 6 bases and at J to 11 bases, leaving 10 bases not matched to a gene. CDR1 is SNHLY and CDR2 is FYNNEI in the germline V gene. CDR3 length equals 13 residues. This CDR3 reads CASSEQGSPAQHF. CDR3 coding DNA: TGTGCCAGCAGCGAACAGGGGTCTCCGGCCCAGCATTTT.

The V call is TRBV11-2, the J call TRBJ1-1, with 9 nucleotides matching TRBD1. The ends lost 5 bases at V and 2 bases at J; junction bases unmatched: 3. Germline values: CDR1 SGHAT, CDR2 FQNNGV. This CDR3 comprises 14 residues. The CDR3 DNA reads TGTGCCAGCAGCCAGGGACAGGGAAACACTGAAGCTTTCTTT. Translation gives CASSQGQGNTEAFF. The full variable domain, its missing parts supplied by reference TRBV11-2 and TRBJ1-1, is EAGVAQSPRYKIIEKRQSVAFWCNPISGHATLYWYQQILGQGPKLLIQFQNNGVVDDSQLPKDRFSAERLKGVDSTLKIQPAKLEDSAVYLCASSQGQGNTEAFFGQGTRLTVV.

In this sample, this clone turned up a few times. The V and J genes are TRBV11-2 and TRBJ2-2; D remains ambiguous. The germline V gene encodes CDR1 SGHAT and CDR2 FQNNGV. The CDR3 runs to 15 residues. V was pared by 1 base and J by 1 base, with 7 bases between. CDR3 in amino acids: CASSLVRQNTGELFF. The CDR3 bases are TGTGCCAGCAGCTTAGTCAGGCAGAACACCGGGGAGCTGTTTTTT.

The chain carries TRBV15 and TRBJ2-1; TRBD2 matches at 11 bases. CDR3 length: 15 amino acids. V gave up 0 bases and J gave up 7 bases; unmatched junction bases: 2. Germline values: CDR1 LNHNV, CDR2 YYDKDF (reference sequence). The CDR3 loop is CATSRDRLAGNEQFF. CDR3 sequence (DNA): TGTGCCACCAGCAGAGATCGACTAGCGGGAAATGAGCAGTTCTTC.

V and J are TRBV11-2 and TRBJ2-7; 8 bases line up with TRBD1. The CDR3 loop spans 15 amino acids. V lost 0 bases and J lost 0; bases outside the gene matches: 1. CDR1 SGHAT and CDR2 FQNNGV come from the germline V gene. CDR3 sequence reads: CASSLDGTGSYEQYF. CDR3 DNA: TGTGCCAGCAGCTTAGATGGGACAGGCTCCTACGAGCAGTACTTC. The full variable domain, rest sourced from reference TRBV11-2 and TRBJ2-7, is EAGVAQSPRYKIIEKRQSVAFWCNPISGHATLYWYQQILGQGPKLLIQFQNNGVVDDSQLPKDRFSAERLKGVDSTLKIQPAKLEDSAVYLCASSLDGTGSYEQYFGPGTRLTVT.

The gene calls are TRBV4-2 and TRBJ1-1, with D unclear. Germline CDR1 and CDR2: LGHNA and YNFKEQ. The V end lost 0 bases, the J end lost 0 bases, and 8 bases lay between the germline ends. The CDR3 extends over 15 amino acids. This CDR3 is CASSQDGQMNTEAFF. CDR3 coding DNA: TGTGCCAGCAGCCAAGATGGGCAGATGAACACTGAAGCTTTCTTT.

The chain is built from TRBV5-4 and TRBJ2-1; 8 positions match TRBD1. The CDR3 length is 17 residues. V gave up 3 bases and J gave up 5 bases; unmatched junction bases: 13. CDR1 is SGHNT, CDR2 YYREEE, per germline (reference sequence). CDR3 region: CASSSLDLDRVDNEQFF. Here the CDR3 DNA reads TGTGCCAGCAGCTCCCTGGATTTGGACAGGGTGGACAATGAGCAGTTCTTC.

J is TRBJ2-7 and V is TRBV30; 9 nucleotides align to TRBD1. The CDR3 has 16 residues. Per germline, CDR1 GTSNPN and CDR2 SVGIG (reference sequence). V lost 8 bases and J lost 2; bases outside the gene matches: 16. The CDR3 coding sequence is TGTGCCGGTACAGGGGGCGCCGGAAAAGGGACCTACGAGCAGTACTTC. Its protein product is CAGTGGAGKGTYEQYF.

The chain links TRBV9 to TRBJ1-3; D is uncertain. The V gene's germline CDR1 is SGDLS and CDR2 YYNGEE. There are 16 residues in the CDR3. Trimming pared 0 bases from V and 0 bases from J, leaving 10 bases between. Written as DNA, the CDR3 is TGTGCCAGCAGCGTAGCAGTCCGGAGCTCTGGAAACACCATATATTTT. It codes for CASSVAVRSSGNTIYF.

This clone has more than one count but fewer than ten. The genes are TRBV27 and TRBJ2-7, with a possible D match to TRBD1 (5 bases). There are 12 residues in the CDR3. Germline CDR1 and CDR2: MNHEY and SMNVEV (reference sequence). V shed 4 bases and J shed 3 bases, with 7 bases lying between them. The DNA of the CDR3 is TGTGCCAGCAGTTCGACAGTCTACGAGCAGTACTTC. Translation gives CASSSTVYEQYF.

The gene calls are TRBV29-1 and TRBJ1-4; 8 nucleotides match TRBD1. V dropped 5 bases and J dropped 8; count of bases not matched to a gene: 7. The CDR3 contains 13 residues. Germline V lookup: CDR1 SQVTM, CDR2 ANQGSEA. This CDR3 is CSVRTGISEKLFF. The CDR3 DNA sequence: TGCAGCGTTCGGACAGGGATTAGCGAAAAACTGTTTTTT.

This clone was seen more than once but under ten times. V is TRBV18 and J is TRBJ1-3; tentatively, D is TRBD1 (6 bases). The germline CDR1 and CDR2 sequences are KGHSH and LQKENI. The CDR3 length is 15 residues. The ends were cut back, 2 bases at V and 0 bases at J, with 8 bases in the middle. Here the CDR3 reads CASSPGQFSGNTIYF. The CDR3 region has the DNA TGTGCCAGCTCACCAGGACAGTTCTCTGGAAACACCATATATTTT.